A single sample is the source of the 16 T cell receptor beta chains below, sequenced in a study of technical replicates of blood from several donors (dated by TCRdb to the late 2010s). Libraries came from the immunoSEQ multiplex PCR assay. The table was pulled from immuneACCESS by TCRdb, which kept in-frame rearrangements only. Such tables lose some clones; where checked, under half of the loss comes from unresolved V genes, and the rest has no known cause. For this sample the table gives 65,000 to 95,000 clones, of which 93% were detected only once. The ten largest clones represent 0.2% to 0.3% of the sample. Sample: T cells isolated from PBMCs. These receptors all come from a human donor in good health.

The J gene is TRBJ2-5, the V gene TRBV6-1; D may be TRBD2 (6 bases). The CDR3 consists of 15 residues. Trimming removed 4 bases from V and 0 bases from J, with 12 bases in between. CDR1 and CDR2 from the germline V gene are MNHNS and SASEGT. CDR3 residues: CASSVDTGDQETQYF. The CDR3 DNA sequence: TGTGCCAGCAGTGTGGATACGGGGGACCAAGAGACCCAGTACTTC.

This clone is a singleton in its sample. This rearrangement joins TRBV28 to TRBJ2-7; the match to TRBD1 covers 8 bases. With V trimmed by 3 bases and J by 2 bases, 6 bases remained unmatched. Germline V gives CDR1 MDHEN, CDR2 SYDVKM. This CDR3 comprises 15 residues. The CDR3 DNA reads as TGTGCCAGCAGTTTCCCGGGACAGGCAACCTACGAGCAGTACTTC. This translates into CASSFPGQATYEQYF.

This chain joins TRBV6-6 and TRBJ2-7; D is unresolved. The CDR3 contains 13 residues. Deletions cut 5 bases from V and 6 bases from J, with 14 bases between. Germline V gene data show CDR1 as MNHNY and CDR2 as SVGAGI (reference sequence). CDR3 nucleotides: TGTGCCAGCAGTCCCACCGTCTACTTCGAGCAGTACTTC. Protein product: CASSPTVYFEQYF.

A single count supports this clone. The V gene is TRBV6-5, the J gene TRBJ1-4; D is unclear. Germline V CDR1 and CDR2: MNHEY, SVGAGI. This CDR3 is 14 amino acids long. V lost 5 bases to trimming and J lost 3 bases, with 10 bases between them. CDR3 region: CASSRTGSNEKLFF. The DNA for the CDR3 is TGTGCCAGCAGTCGGACGGGGTCTAATGAAAAACTGTTTTTT.

This chain joins TRBV7-8 and TRBJ1-1, with TRBD1 identical over 7 bases. The CDR3 contains 17 residues. Trimming cost V 5 bases and J 0 bases; bases outside gene matches: 12. In germline, CDR1 is SGHVS, CDR2 FQNEAQ. The CDR3 coding sequence is TGTGCCAGCAGCATTTTAGGGGGCTCTCCAATGAACACTGAAGCTTTCTTT. It translates to CASSILGGSPMNTEAFF.

The gene calls are TRBV5-1 and TRBJ1-1, with D maybe TRBD1 (6 bases). The CDR3 extends over 15 amino acids. Germline V CDR1 and CDR2: SGHRS, YFSETQ. Trimming stripped 4 bases from V and 4 bases from J, with 17 bases between. The CDR3 sequence: CASSPWGGGTTEAFF. CDR3 sequence (DNA): TGCGCCAGCAGCCCCTGGGGAGGGGGGACCACTGAAGCTTTCTTT.

For the CDR3, the DNA is TGCGCCAGCAGCTTGGTTTACTCCCAGACAGGAATTGGAGCTTTCTTT. Translation gives CASSLVYSQTGIGAFF. This chain joins TRBV5-1 and TRBJ1-1; TRBD1 is a possible D gene (6 bases). Trimming pared 0 bases from V and 10 bases from J, leaving 22 bases between. This CDR3 spans 16 amino acids. CDR1 SGHRS and CDR2 YFSETQ come from the germline V gene.

The chain is built from TRBV19 and TRBJ2-7, with 7 bases matching TRBD1. CDR1 is LNHDA, CDR2 SQIVND, per germline (reference sequence). V lost 6 bases and J lost 3; bases outside the gene matches: 14. This CDR3 spans 16 amino acids. CDR3 sequence: CASSHTRQGSFYEQYF. The CDR3 nucleotides are TGTGCCAGTAGCCACACAAGACAGGGTTCCTTCTACGAGCAGTACTTC.

This chain joins TRBV19 and TRBJ2-1; TRBD2 matches 11 bases. The CDR3 extends over 18 amino acids. The germline V gene encodes CDR1 LNHDA and CDR2 SQIVND (reference sequence). J was trimmed by 4 bases and V by 6 bases; bases with no gene match: 14. CDR3 protein: CASSRTYGTSGRYNEQFF. The CDR3 DNA reads as TGTGCCAGTAGCAGAACTTACGGGACTAGCGGACGTTACAATGAGCAGTTCTTC.

V gene TRBV27 combines with J gene TRBJ1-1; 7 bases map to TRBD1. CDR3 length: 13 residues. V lost 0 bases to trimming and J lost 6 bases; unmatched junction nucleotides: 1. The V gene's germline CDR1 is MNHEY and CDR2 SMNVEV (reference sequence). CDR3 coding DNA: TGTGCCAGCAGTTTATCCAGGGGGTCTGAAGCTTTCTTT. Translation: CASSLSRGSEAFF.

The chain uses TRBV11-2 and TRBJ1-2; TRBD1 matches 9 bases. The CDR3 sequence is 17 residues long. Germline V CDR1 and CDR2: SGHAT, FQNNGV. After removal of 5 bases from V and 4 bases from J, the junction contained 14 bases not matched to a gene. This CDR3 is CASSPPGQGQSGYGYTF. The CDR3 nucleotides read TGTGCCAGCAGCCCCCCGGGACAGGGTCAGTCTGGCTATGGCTACACCTTC. Full variable domain (rest looked up from reference TRBV11-2 and TRBJ1-2): EAGVAQSPRYKIIEKRQSVAFWCNPISGHATLYWYQQILGQGPKLLIQFQNNGVVDDSQLPKDRFSAERLKGVDSTLKIQPAKLEDSAVYLCASSPPGQGQSGYGYTFGSGTRLTVV.

The chain has TRBV10-2 and TRBJ2-2; 7 bases are a match to TRBD2. With 2 bases clipped from V and 7 bases from J, the junction kept 7 bases outside the gene matches. In germline, CDR1 is WSHSY, CDR2 SAAADI. There are 15 residues in the CDR3. CDR3 residues: CASSEAGELVGELFF. The CDR3 DNA reads as TGCGCCAGCAGTGAGGCGGGGGAGCTGGTCGGGGAGCTGTTTTTT.

The chain links TRBV10-2 to TRBJ2-7; a possible D gene is TRBD2 (5 bases). The germline V and J ends were trimmed by 7 bases and 1 base, with 14 bases remaining between them. This CDR3 comprises 14 residues. Per the germline V gene, CDR1 is WSHSY and CDR2 is SAAADI. The CDR3 here is CASTWLTGSYEQYF. The CDR3 DNA sequence: TGCGCCAGCACATGGCTTACGGGATCCTACGAGCAGTACTTC.

V and J are TRBV6-5 and TRBJ1-4, with 8 bases matching TRBD1. V shed 10 bases and J 5 bases; nucleotides not matched to a gene: 6. Germline CDR1 reads MNHEY; CDR2 reads SVGAGI. This CDR3 region has 13 residues. In DNA form, the CDR3 reads TGTGCCACTTCGGACAGGGACAATGAAAAACTGTTTTTT. Its translation: CATSDRDNEKLFF.

This rearrangement joins TRBV28 to TRBJ2-2, with 10 bases matching TRBD1. After removal of 10 bases from V and 6 bases from J, the junction contained 11 bases not matched to a gene. This CDR3 comprises 15 residues. Germline values: CDR1 MDHEN, CDR2 SYDVKM. CDR3 coding DNA: TGTGCCACCAGAGGGCCGGGACAGGGGCCCGGGGAGCTGTTTTTT. It encodes CATRGPGQGPGELFF.

The V call is TRBV6-6, the J call TRBJ1-4; 10 bases fit TRBD1. This CDR3 is 16 amino acids long. Germline CDR1 and CDR2: MNHNY and SVGAGI (reference sequence). The V gene end was trimmed by 1 base and the J gene end by 7 bases; junction bases not matched to a gene: 6. In nucleotides, the CDR3 is TGTGCCAGCAGTTACTTCGGGACAGGGGAGGGTGAAAAACTGTTTTTT. This encodes CASSYFGTGEGEKLFF.